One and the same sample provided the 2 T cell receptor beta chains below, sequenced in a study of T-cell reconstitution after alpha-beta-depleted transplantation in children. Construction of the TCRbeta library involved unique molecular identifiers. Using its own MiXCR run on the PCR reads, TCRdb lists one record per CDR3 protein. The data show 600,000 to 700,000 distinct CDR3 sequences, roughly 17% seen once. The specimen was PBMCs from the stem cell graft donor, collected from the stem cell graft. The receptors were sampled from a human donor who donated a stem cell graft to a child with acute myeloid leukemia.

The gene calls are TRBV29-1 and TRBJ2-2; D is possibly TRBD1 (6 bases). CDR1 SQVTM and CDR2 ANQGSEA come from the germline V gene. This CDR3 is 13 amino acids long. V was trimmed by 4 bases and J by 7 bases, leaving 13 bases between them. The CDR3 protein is CSVGRTEGGELFF. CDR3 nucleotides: TGCAGCGTTGGGAGGACAGAGGGCGGGGAGCTGTTTTTT.

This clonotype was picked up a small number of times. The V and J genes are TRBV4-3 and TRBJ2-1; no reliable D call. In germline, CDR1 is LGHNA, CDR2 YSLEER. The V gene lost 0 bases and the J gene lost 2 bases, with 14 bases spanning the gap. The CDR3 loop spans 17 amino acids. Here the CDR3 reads CASSQESTATTYNEQFF. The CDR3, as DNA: TGCGCCAGCAGCCAAGAATCGACGGCCACAACCTACAATGAGCAGTTCTTC.